This T cell receptor (beta chain) was recorded in a study of long-term antiretroviral therapy in people with HIV. Turning to the study itself: The study's earliest collections predate the 2015 immediate-ART recommendation by about a decade.

Details on this clone: Its cognate antigen is unknown.

Trimming stripped 1 base from V and 4 bases from J, with 17 bases between. This CDR3 spans 16 amino acids. From germline, CDR1 is SGHNT and CDR2 YENEEA. Every one of the donors gave at least one pre-ART PBMC sample and at least two post-ART PBMC samples. The study, taken as a whole, reports: ART was followed by higher diversity that remained below transplant donor controls. Clones expanded before ART dominated the repertoire at all time points.

An immunoSEQ assay, version v3.0, was performed at survey level. The repertoire was sequenced with immunoSEQ multiplex PCR; TCRdb's copy has only in-frame clones and lacks some. Of 20,000 or so clones in the sample, 75% to 90% are singletons; the top ten hold around 4%. This specimen consisted of unsorted PBMCs, obtained about 6.1 years after starting antiretroviral therapy. This receptor was taken from a man younger than 40 with HIV. J is TRBJ2-7 and V is TRBV11-3; D perhaps matches TRBD2 (5 bases). The CDR3 here is CASSLAEDSGIYEQYF. The CDR3 bases are TGTGCCAGCAGCTTAGCCGAGGACTCAGGAATTTACGAGCAGTACTTC.